A single T cell receptor (beta chain) is shown here with its context. This entry belongs to a study of shared clonotypes between healthy human individuals. Sequenced by immunoSEQ multiplex PCR; TCRdb stores in-frame clones only, minus some. The sample contains over 2 million clones, 85% to 95% of which appear only once. The clonotype originates from a man younger than 30 in good health. Material for sequencing was naive CD4+ T cells sorted from blood. Subset meaning: CD45RA+ positively selected.

The CDR3, as DNA: TGCGCCAGCAGCCGGGGTAGCGGGCTAGCGGAAGAGACCCAGTACTTC. It codes for CASSRGSGLAEETQYF. The chain combines TRBV4-1 with TRBJ2-5, with 7 bases identical to TRBD2. After removal of 4 bases from V and 3 bases from J, the junction contained 11 bases not matched to a gene. The CDR3 has 16 amino acids. CDR1 is MGHRA and CDR2 is YSYEKL in the germline V gene.